This T cell receptor beta chain was sequenced during a study of blood T cell repertoires in COVID-19. At the level of the study: Acute and convalescent COVID-19 specimens originated in the United States, Italy and Spain. PBMCs, B-cell-depleted T cells, or T cells provided the cDNA or gDNA that made up the material.

This CDR3 comprises 13 residues. Trimming cost V 1 base and J 4 bases, with 2 bases left between them. CDR1 and CDR2 (germline): LGHNA, YNFKEQ. In the authors' methods: Estimates of nucleated cell counts were drawn from the amplification of reference gene primers. The data were produced by immunoSEQ multiplex PCR, yet TCRdb's version contains in-frame clones alone and is incomplete. V and J calls and clone size are as listed in that table; D and trimming were resolved from the DNA. The sample includes about 100,000 clones, around four fifths of them seen just once. The V call is TRBV4-2, the J call TRBJ1-6; D is undetermined. Sequencing used peripheral blood. The origin of this receptor is a human donor in a cohort sampled during active COVID-19. This chain's CDR3 is CASSQAYNSPLHF. The CDR3 DNA reads as TGTGCCAGCAGCCAAGCGTATAATTCACCCCTCCACTTT.